This record covers a single T cell receptor (beta chain). The method was immunoSEQ multiplex PCR; TCRdb's version includes in-frame clones alone and lacks a portion of them. The top ten clones hold roughly 9.1% of a sample with about 180,000 clones, 86% of them seen once. Germline V gives CDR1 LNHNV, CDR2 YYDKDF (reference sequence). The CDR3 has 14 amino acids. The trim removed 4 bases at V and 5 bases at J, leaving 5 bases unmatched. This sample is drawn from a study of blood T cell repertoires in COVID-19. Each recovered donor of Cohort 3 presented with two negative PCRs, clearance, or symptom resolution.

The TCR originated in a woman in her 30s who had recovered from COVID-19. The chain employs TRBV15 and TRBJ2-7, with 10 bases identical to TRBD1. Source material: PBMCs or T cells enriched from blood (not recorded which). The CDR3, as DNA: TGTGCCACCAGCATGATCGGGACAGGGGACGAGCAGTACTTC. Amino acid sequence: CATSMIGTGDEQYF.